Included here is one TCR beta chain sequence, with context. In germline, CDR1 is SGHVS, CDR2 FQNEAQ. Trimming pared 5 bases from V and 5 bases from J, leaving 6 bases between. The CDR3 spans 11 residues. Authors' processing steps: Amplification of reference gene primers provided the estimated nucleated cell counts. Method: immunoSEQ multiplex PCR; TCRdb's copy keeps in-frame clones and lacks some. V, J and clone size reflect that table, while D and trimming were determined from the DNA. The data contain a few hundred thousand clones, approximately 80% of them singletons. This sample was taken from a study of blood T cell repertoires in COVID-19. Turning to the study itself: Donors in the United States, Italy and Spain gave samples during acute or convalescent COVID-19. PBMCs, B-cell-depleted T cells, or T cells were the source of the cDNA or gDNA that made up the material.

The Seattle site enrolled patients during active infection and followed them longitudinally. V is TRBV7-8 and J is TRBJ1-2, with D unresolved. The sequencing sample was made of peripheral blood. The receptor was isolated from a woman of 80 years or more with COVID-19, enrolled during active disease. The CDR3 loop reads CASSPSYGYTF. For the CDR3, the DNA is TGTGCCAGCAGCCCCAGTTATGGCTACACCTTC.